The 17 T cell receptor beta chains presented below share a single source sample, sequenced in a study of regulatory T cells in long-lasting Graves disease. Library construction for TCR beta used iRepertoire HTBI primers and Arm-PCR of CDR3 regions. TCRdb analysed the multiplex PCR reads with MiXCR anew, one entry per CDR3 protein. The table shows 350,000 to 550,000 distinct CDR3 sequences, with about 16% occurring only once. Time point denoted: newly diagnosed GD, antithyroid drugs for less than 3 months. Following extraction of RNA from PBMCs, that RNA was used to make the TCR library. The data also belong to a second study, concerning T cells in Graves' hyperthyroidism and ophthalmopathy.

This specimen was peripheral blood mononuclear cells (PBMCs), taken at new diagnosis, from a patient treated with antithyroid drugs. These TCRs come from a woman in her late teens or twenties with Graves disease.

This clonotype was recorded at least ten times. The chain links TRBV12-3 or TRBV12-4 to TRBJ2-5; D not resolved. The V and J ends lost 4 bases and 5 bases respectively, with 5 bases between them. The CDR3 has 11 residues. The CDR3 loop reads CASSYFETQYF. The DNA of the CDR3 is TGTGCCAGCAGTTATTTTGAGACCCAGTACTTC.

This clonotype was counted once. Being one base from a much bigger clone, this may be a read error. The V gene is TRBV27, the J gene TRBJ2-5; 9 bases fit TRBD1. The CDR3 totals 15 residues. Germline V gives CDR1 MNHEY, CDR2 SMNVEV (reference sequence). Trimming took 6 bases from V and 4 from J; bases not matched to a gene: 9. CDR3 region: CASSRNRGLRETQYF. The CDR3 DNA reads TGTGCCAGCAGCCGAAACAGGGGGCTAAGAGAGACCCAGTACTTC.

In this sample, this clonotype turned up a few times. This chain links TRBV6-2 or TRBV6-3 with TRBJ2-2, with 9 positions matching TRBD2. The V gene's germline CDR1 is MNHEY and CDR2 SVGEGT. The V and J ends lost 5 bases and 6 bases, in that order; junction bases with no gene match: 4. The CDR3 contains 14 residues. In nucleotides, the CDR3 is TGTGCCAGCAGTCGACTAGCGGAGGCCGGGGAGCTGTTTTTT. Translating it yields CASSRLAEAGELFF.

Notes on this clonotype: Mismatch with germline at one junction end may stem from a read error. The gene calls are TRBV7-7 and TRBJ2-5, with D tentatively TRBD1 or TRBD2 (6 bases each). The CDR3 is 14 amino acids. The germline V gene encodes CDR1 SSHAT and CDR2 FNYEAQ (reference sequence). The chain's CDR3 is CASSRNREEETQYF. In DNA form, the CDR3 reads TGTGCTAGCAGCCGCAACAGGGAGGAAGAGACCCAGTACTTC.

Many counts were recorded for this clonotype. This chain links TRBV7-8 with TRBJ2-5, with D maybe TRBD2 (6 bases). CDR1 and CDR2 (germline): SGHVS, FQNEAQ. V was trimmed by 5 bases and J by 1 base, leaving 17 bases between them. The CDR3 runs to 16 residues. The DNA of the CDR3 is TGTGCCAGCAGCCCCACTTTCGCGGGGACCCAAGAGACCCAGTACTTC. This translates into CASSPTFAGTQETQYF.

This clonotype has a count of ten or more. The chain is built from TRBV11-2 and TRBJ2-1; the D gene is possibly TRBD2 (6 bases). The CDR3 sequence is 16 residues long. The germline V gene encodes CDR1 SGHAT and CDR2 FQNNGV. V lost 3 bases to trimming and J lost 5 bases, with 17 bases between them. The CDR3, as DNA: TGTGCCAGCAGCTTTAGCACTAGCATTTGGGACAATGAGCAGTTCTTC. Its translation is CASSFSTSIWDNEQFF.

This clonotype was counted only a few times. The chain combines TRBV29-1 with TRBJ2-1; D is possibly TRBD1 (6 bases). The CDR3 sequence is 14 residues long. The germline CDR1 and CDR2 sequences are SQVTM and ANQGSEA. The V and J ends lost 5 bases and 7 bases respectively, with 18 bases between them. As DNA, the CDR3 is TGCAGCGTTATGAACAGGGAGCGGTTGAATGAGCAGTTCTTC. Translated: CSVMNRERLNEQFF.

This clonotype was seen repeatedly, ten times or more. The rearrangement uses TRBV30 and TRBJ1-1; no reliable D call. The CDR3 is 13 residues long. From germline, CDR1 is GTSNPN and CDR2 SVGIG (reference sequence). V was pared by 0 bases and J by 1 base, with 6 bases between. In DNA, the CDR3 is TGTGCCTGGAGTGTAAAACCGAACACTGAAGCTTTCTTT. Encoded protein: CAWSVKPNTEAFF.

The rearrangement uses TRBV20-1 and TRBJ2-3; D is ambiguous. From germline, CDR1 is DFQATT and CDR2 SNEGSKA (reference sequence). Between the trimmed V and J ends, which lost 7 bases and 0 bases, there was a span of 8 bases. The CDR3 is made up of 12 amino acids. The CDR3 here is CSVLPSTDTQYF. The CDR3 DNA is TGCAGTGTGTTGCCGAGCACAGATACGCAGTATTTT.

The chain links TRBV12-3 or TRBV12-4 to TRBJ2-5; D gene uncertain. V was trimmed by 3 bases and J by 1 base, leaving 15 bases between them. The CDR3 covers 16 residues. Here the CDR3 reads CASSLGTIGTQETQYF. In nucleotides, the CDR3 is TGTGCCAGCAGTTTGGGAACCATAGGAACCCAAGAGACCCAGTACTTC.

This clonotype appeared many times. This rearrangement joins TRBV6-5 to TRBJ2-7, with 11 nucleotides matching TRBD2. The CDR3 is made up of 17 amino acids. Germline V gene data show CDR1 as MNHEY and CDR2 as SVGAGI. V trimming: 4 bases; J trimming: 0 bases; junction bases outside the gene matches: 8. CDR3 in DNA: TGTGCCAGCAGTTTGGGACTAGCGGAGGTTAGCTCCTACGAGCAGTACTTC. Its translation is CASSLGLAEVSSYEQYF.

This clonotype has a handful of counts. V gene TRBV20-1 combines with J gene TRBJ2-5, with D hard to call. V lost 1 base to trimming and J lost 3 bases, with 9 bases between them. The length of the CDR3 is 13 residues. Per the germline V gene, CDR1 is DFQATT and CDR2 is SNEGSKA (reference sequence). The CDR3 region has the DNA TGCAGTGCTAGAGCGAGTGCCGAAGAGACCCAGTACTTC. It codes for CSARASAEETQYF.

There are many counts of this clonotype. The chain employs TRBV7-8 and TRBJ1-2; 9 nucleotides line up with TRBD1. Germline assignment: CDR1 SGHVS and CDR2 FQNEAQ. This CDR3 spans 14 amino acids. V was pared by 4 bases and J by 5 bases, with 5 bases of the junction left unmatched. In DNA form, the CDR3 reads TGTGCCAGCAGCTCCGGGACAGGGAGTTATGGCTACACCTTC. This gives the protein CASSSGTGSYGYTF.

The V call is TRBV9, the J call TRBJ1-6, with no clear D. V dropped 3 bases and J dropped 7 bases, with 5 bases sitting between them. Germline lookup yields CDR1 SGDLS and CDR2 YYNGEE. The CDR3 sequence is 12 residues long. CDR3 sequence reads: CASSGQNSPLHF. CDR3 nucleotides: TGTGCCAGCAGCGGCCAGAATTCACCCCTCCACTTT. Supplemented by reference TRBV9 and TRBJ1-6, the full variable domain reads DSGVTQTPKHLITATGQRVTLRCSPRSGDLSVYWYQQSLDQGLQFLIQYYNGEERAKGNILERFSAQQFPDLHSELNLSSLELGDSALYFCASSGQNSPLHFGNGTRLTVT.

The rearrangement links TRBV6-1 to TRBJ1-6; possible D gene TRBD1, 5 bases. Trimming cost V 7 bases and J 4 bases, with 11 bases left between them. CDR1 is MNHNS and CDR2 is SASEGT in the germline V gene. The CDR3 loop spans 14 amino acids. Here the CDR3 reads CASMPGRYNSPLHF. In DNA form, the CDR3 reads TGTGCCAGCATGCCGGGACGGTATAATTCACCCCTCCACTTT.

At least ten counts were recorded for this clonotype. The gene calls are TRBV6-4 and TRBJ2-7; TRBD2 aligns across 13 bases. Germline CDR1 and CDR2: MRHNA and SNTAGT. The CDR3 length is 13 residues. V dropped 6 bases and J dropped 11; count of bases not matched to a gene: 7. DNA of the CDR3: TGTGCCAGCAGCGACGGACTAGCGGGAGAGAAGTACTTC. Translating it yields CASSDGLAGEKYF.

The sample holds a few counts of this clonotype. This chain connects TRBV4-2 to TRBJ2-7; TRBD2 aligns across 8 bases. This CDR3 has 14 residues. V was clipped by 1 base and J by 7 bases; unmatched bases: 6. Germline V gene lookup returns CDR1 LGHNA and CDR2 YNFKEQ. DNA of the CDR3: TGTGCCAGCAGCCAAGGGGTAGCGGGAAGGGAGCAGTACTTC. The encoded protein is CASSQGVAGREQYF.